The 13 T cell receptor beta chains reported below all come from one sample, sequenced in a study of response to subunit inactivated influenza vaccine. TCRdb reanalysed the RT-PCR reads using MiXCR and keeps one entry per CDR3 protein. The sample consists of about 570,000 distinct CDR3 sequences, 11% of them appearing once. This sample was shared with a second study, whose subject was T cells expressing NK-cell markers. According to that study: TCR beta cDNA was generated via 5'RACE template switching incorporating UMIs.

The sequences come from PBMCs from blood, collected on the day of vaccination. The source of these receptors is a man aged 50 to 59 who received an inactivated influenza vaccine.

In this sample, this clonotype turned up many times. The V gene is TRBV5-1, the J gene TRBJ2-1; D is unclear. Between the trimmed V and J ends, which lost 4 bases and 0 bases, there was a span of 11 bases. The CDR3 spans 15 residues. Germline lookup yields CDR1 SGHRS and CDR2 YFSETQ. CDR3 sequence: CASSPGQSSYNEQFF. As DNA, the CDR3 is TGCGCCAGCAGCCCGGGCCAAAGCTCCTACAATGAGCAGTTCTTC.

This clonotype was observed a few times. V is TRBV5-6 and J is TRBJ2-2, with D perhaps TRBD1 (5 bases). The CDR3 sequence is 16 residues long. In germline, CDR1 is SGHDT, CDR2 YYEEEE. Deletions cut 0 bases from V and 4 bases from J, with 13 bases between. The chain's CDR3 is CASSLAQGRVTGELFF. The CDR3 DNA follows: TGTGCCAGCAGCTTGGCCCAGGGAAGGGTCACCGGGGAGCTGTTTTTT.

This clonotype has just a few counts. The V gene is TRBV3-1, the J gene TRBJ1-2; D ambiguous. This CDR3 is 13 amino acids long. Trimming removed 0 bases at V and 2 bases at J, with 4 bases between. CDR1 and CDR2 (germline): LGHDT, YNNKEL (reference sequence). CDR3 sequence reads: CASSQEGNYGYTF. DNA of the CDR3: TGTGCCAGCAGCCAAGAGGGAAACTATGGCTACACCTTC.

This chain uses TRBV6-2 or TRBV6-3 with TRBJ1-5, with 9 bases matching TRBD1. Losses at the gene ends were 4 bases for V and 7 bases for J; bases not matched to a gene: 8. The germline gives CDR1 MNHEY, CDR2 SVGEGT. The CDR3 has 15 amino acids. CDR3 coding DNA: TGTGCCAGCAGTTTTGGGACAGGGCTGGGGCAGCCCCAGCATTTT. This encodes CASSFGTGLGQPQHF.

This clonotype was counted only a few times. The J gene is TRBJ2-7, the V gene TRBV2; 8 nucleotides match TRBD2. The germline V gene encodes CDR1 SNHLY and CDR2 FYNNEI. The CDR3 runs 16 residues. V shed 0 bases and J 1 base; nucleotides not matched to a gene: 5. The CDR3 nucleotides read TGTGCCAGCAGTGAAGCTATTTTAGCGGGATCCTACGAGCAGTACTTC. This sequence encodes CASSEAILAGSYEQYF.

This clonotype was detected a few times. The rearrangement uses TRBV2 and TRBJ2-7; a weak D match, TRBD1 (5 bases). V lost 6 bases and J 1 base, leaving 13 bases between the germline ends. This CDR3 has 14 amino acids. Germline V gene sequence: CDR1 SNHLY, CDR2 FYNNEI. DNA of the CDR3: TGTGCCAGCAGAATACAGGTGCAGTCCTACGAGCAGTACTTC. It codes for CASRIQVQSYEQYF. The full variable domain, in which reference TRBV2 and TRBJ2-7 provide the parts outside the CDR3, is EPEVTQTPSHQVTQMGQEVILRCVPISNHLYFYWYRQILGQKVEFLVSFYNNEISEKSEIFDDQFSVERPDGSNFTLKIRSTKLEDSAMYFCASRIQVQSYEQYFGPGTRLTVT.

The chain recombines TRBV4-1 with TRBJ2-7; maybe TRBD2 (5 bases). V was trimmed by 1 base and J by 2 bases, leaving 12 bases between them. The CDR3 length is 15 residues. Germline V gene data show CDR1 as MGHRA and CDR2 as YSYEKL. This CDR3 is CASSQGLADAYEQYF. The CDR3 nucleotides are TGCGCCAGCAGCCAAGGGCTAGCCGATGCCTACGAGCAGTACTTC.

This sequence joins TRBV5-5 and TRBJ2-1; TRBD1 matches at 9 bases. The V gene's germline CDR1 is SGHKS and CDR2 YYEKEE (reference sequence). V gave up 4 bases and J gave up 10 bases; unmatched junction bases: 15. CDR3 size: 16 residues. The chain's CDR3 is CASSTSFGTGFAEQFF. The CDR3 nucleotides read TGTGCCAGCAGCACGTCCTTTGGGACAGGGTTTGCGGAGCAGTTCTTC.

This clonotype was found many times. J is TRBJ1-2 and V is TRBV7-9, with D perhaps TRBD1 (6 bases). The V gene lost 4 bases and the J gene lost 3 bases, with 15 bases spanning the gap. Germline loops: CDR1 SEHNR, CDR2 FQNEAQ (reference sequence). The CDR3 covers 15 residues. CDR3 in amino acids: CASSSGARQDYGYTF. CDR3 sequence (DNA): TGTGCCAGCAGCTCGGGGGCCAGACAGGACTATGGCTACACCTTC.

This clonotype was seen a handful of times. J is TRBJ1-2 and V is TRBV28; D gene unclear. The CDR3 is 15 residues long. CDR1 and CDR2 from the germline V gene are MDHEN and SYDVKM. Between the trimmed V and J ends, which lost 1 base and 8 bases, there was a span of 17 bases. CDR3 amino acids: CASSLFAGDKGGYTF. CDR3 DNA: TGTGCCAGCAGTTTATTCGCCGGCGACAAGGGAGGCTACACCTTC.

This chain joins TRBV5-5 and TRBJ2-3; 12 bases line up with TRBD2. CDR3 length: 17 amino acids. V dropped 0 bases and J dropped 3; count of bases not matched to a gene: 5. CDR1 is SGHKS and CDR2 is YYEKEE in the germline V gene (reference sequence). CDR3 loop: CASSLEWTSGATDTQYF. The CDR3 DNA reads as TGTGCCAGCAGCTTGGAATGGACTAGCGGGGCGACAGATACGCAGTATTTT.

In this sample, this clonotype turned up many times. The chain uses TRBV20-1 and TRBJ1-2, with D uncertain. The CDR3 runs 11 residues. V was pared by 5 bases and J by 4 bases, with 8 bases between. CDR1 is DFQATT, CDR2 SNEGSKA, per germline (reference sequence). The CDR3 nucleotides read TGCAGTGCTCTCGTCGGCTATGGCTACACCTTC. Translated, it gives CSALVGYGYTF.

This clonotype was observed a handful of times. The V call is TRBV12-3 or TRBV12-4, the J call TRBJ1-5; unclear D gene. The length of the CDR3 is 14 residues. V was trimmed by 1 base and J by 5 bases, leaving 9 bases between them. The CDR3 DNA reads TGTGCCAGCAGTTTAGGGGCTGCTTATCAGCCCCAGCATTTT. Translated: CASSLGAAYQPQHF.